This T cell receptor (beta chain) was obtained from a study of cytomegalovirus exposure and HLA in healthy donors (dated by TCRdb to about 2017). About the study as a whole: According to a later analysis, the approximately 120 validation repertoires were produced on the same platform as the 680 or so repertoires of the first cohort. The study aimed to test whether signatures of past pathogen exposure could be identified by cataloging public T cell receptors. Along with the 666-subject first cohort, a separate validation cohort of approximately 110 different subjects was used. The study combined high-throughput TCR immunosequencing, statistical association of individual TCRs with disease status, and machine learning to predict cytomegalovirus infection status. Points the paper makes about the study in general: In a later analysis, TCRs clustered in the first cohort were found to also tend to co-occur in the 130 or so validation repertoires, with over 90% of cluster scores above 0. Across donors, most TCR sequences were observed very rarely, whereas some public TCRs were present in many individuals. A later analysis had no HLA typing for the validation cohort, so co-occurrence there was scored across all 130 or so repertoires. The authors suggested that the approach could potentially be extended to other disease states and immunological phenotypes. Cytomegalovirus status was reported to be diagnosed by the classifier with high specificity and sensitivity in both the original and validation cohorts. The study listed approximately 160 TCR beta chains as associated with cytomegalovirus. A few of the identified cytomegalovirus-associated TCR beta chains were confirmed in vitro to be specific for cytomegalovirus antigens.

Worth noting for this clone: The antigen this receptor binds is unknown. The input lacks base qualities; no much larger clone sits a single base away.

V trim: 4 bases; J trim: 7 bases; unmatched bases: 6. Looking up the germline V gene yields CDR1 KGHSH and CDR2 LQKENI. The CDR3 goes from the cysteine to the phenylalanine over 15 residues. Of all the DNA, just the CDR3 is kept, 45 bases in frame from base 1. Receptor amplification or capture employed the immunoSEQ multiplex PCR assay. As for the original processing: A statistical classification framework was built to diagnose cytomegalovirus status from the catalog of TCR beta chain sequences. TCRdb stores this immuneACCESS table with in-frame sequences only. Part of the clones is absent; in the studies checked, under half of the shortfall reflects unresolved V genes, and no reason is known for the rest. The DNA was the basis for D and trimming; V, J and clone size are from that table. The sample table contains more than 85,000 clones; only one count was recorded for over 85% of them. The biggest ten clones account for around 1.9% of the sample.

The donors belonged to the validation cohort of around 130 subjects, which was separate from the approximately 610-subject first cohort. Recombination linked TRBV18 to TRBJ2-1, with 11 junctional bases fitting TRBD2. The sequence was obtained from a woman younger than 35 in good health and CMV-seronegative. The sequenced material came from PBMCs. The bases are TGTGCCAGCTCACTTACTAGCGGGAGTGCAAATGAGCAGTTCTTC. This is translated as CASSLTSGSANEQFF.